Listed here are 22 T cell receptor beta chains from one sample, sequenced in a study of CD8+ T cells in alopecia areata. cDNA prepared by RNA extraction and subsequent reverse transcription served as the template for sequencing. Libraries were prepared by immunoSEQ multiplex PCR; TCRdb keeps only in-frame clonotypes and omits some of them. The table has 150,000 or so clones, around three fifths seen once. This specimen consisted of CD4+ T cells sorted from blood, obtained at week 0. These receptors came from a human donor with alopecia areata.

This clone was detected many times. The chain uses TRBV5-1 and TRBJ2-7; 7 nucleotides agree with TRBD1. The length of the CDR3 is 15 residues. J was trimmed by 2 bases and V by 0 bases; bases with no gene match: 5. The V gene's germline CDR1 is SGHRS and CDR2 YFSETQ. CDR3 DNA sequence: TGCGCCAGCAGCTTGGCCCCAACAGGGGCCTACGAGCAGTACTTC. Translating it yields CASSLAPTGAYEQYF.

The chain joins TRBV12-5 to TRBJ1-1; D possibly corresponds to TRBD1 (5 bases). V lost 7 bases, J lost 1 base, and 7 bases lay in between. Germline CDR1 and CDR2: LGHNT and FRNRAP. The CDR3 extends over 12 amino acids. The CDR3 DNA follows: TGTGCTAGTGCCGACAGGAACACTGAAGCTTTCTTT. This sequence encodes CASADRNTEAFF. The complete variable domain, with remaining parts taken from reference TRBV12-5 and TRBJ1-1, reads DARVTQTPRHKVTEMGQEVTMRCQPILGHNTVFWYRQTMMQGLELLAYFRNRAPLDDSGMPKDRFSAEMPDATLATLKIQPSEPRDSAVYFCASADRNTEAFFGQGTRLTVV.

The CDR3 DNA is TGTGCCAGTAACTCTATTCAGGGGCGGCGGACCGCGAACACTGAAGCTTTCTTT. This sequence encodes CASNSIQGRRTANTEAFF. V gene TRBV19 combines with J gene TRBJ1-1; TRBD1 is a possible D gene (6 bases). This CDR3 contains 18 residues. V was cut by 7 bases and J by 1 base, with 25 bases left in between. Germline V lookup: CDR1 LNHDA, CDR2 SQIVND (reference sequence).

This chain connects TRBV5-6 to TRBJ2-5; maybe TRBD2 (6 bases). The CDR3 consists of 16 residues. V lost 0 bases and J lost 2, with 14 bases in between. Germline V CDR1 and CDR2: SGHDT, YYEEEE. CDR3 loop: CASSLDGGGIQETQYF. The CDR3 DNA follows: TGTGCCAGCAGCTTGGATGGCGGAGGGATTCAAGAGACCCAGTACTTC.

This clone was seen a few times. CDR3 sequence reads: CATSEGLHTDTQYF. The CDR3 DNA follows: TGTGCCACCTCGGAGGGACTACACACAGATACGCAGTATTTT. This rearrangement joins TRBV27 to TRBJ2-3, with 7 bases fitting TRBD2. Germline loops: CDR1 MNHEY, CDR2 SMNVEV (reference sequence). This CDR3 comprises 14 residues. Trimming took 10 bases from V and 2 from J; bases not matched to a gene: 9.

This chain links TRBV9 with TRBJ1-3, with 7 positions matching TRBD1. This CDR3 contains 20 residues. The germline V gene encodes CDR1 SGDLS and CDR2 YYNGEE. V trimming: 3 bases; J trimming: 2 bases; junction bases outside the gene matches: 20. The CDR3 bases are TGTGCCAGCAGCGACAATAACCGGGACAGACTTCCACAACCTGGAAACACCATATATTTT. This gives the protein CASSDNNRDRLPQPGNTIYF.

The V and J genes are TRBV5-1 and TRBJ1-6; no clear D. Germline loops: CDR1 SGHRS, CDR2 YFSETQ. Trimming took off 4 bases at V and 9 bases at J, with 17 bases between the two ends. This CDR3 contains 15 residues. The CDR3 DNA follows: TGCGCCAGCAGCCCCGCCGGGCCCGTGGGTTCACCCCTCCACTTT. Translated, it gives CASSPAGPVGSPLHF.

This chain uses TRBV7-9 with TRBJ2-5; 8 bases map to TRBD2. V shed 7 bases, J shed 1 base, and the junction held 5 bases outside the gene matches. The germline gives CDR1 SEHNR, CDR2 FQNEAQ (reference sequence). The CDR3 length is 14 residues. CDR3 region: CASTLAGSQETQYF. In DNA form, the CDR3 reads TGTGCCAGCACTCTAGCGGGCAGCCAAGAGACCCAGTACTTC. The full variable domain, completed using reference TRBV7-9 and TRBJ2-5, is DTGVSQNPRHKITKRGQNVTFRCDPISEHNRLYWYRQTLGQGPEFLTYFQNEAQLEKSRLLSDRFSAERPKGSFSTLEIQRTEQGDSAMYLCASTLAGSQETQYFGPGTRLLVL.

The chain combines TRBV7-9 with TRBJ1-2; no clear D. Germline assignment: CDR1 SEHNR and CDR2 FQNEAQ (reference sequence). The V end lost 2 bases, the J end lost 1 base, and 8 bases lay between the germline ends. This CDR3 is 14 amino acids long. The CDR3 spells CASSLQDLNYGYTF. CDR3 DNA: TGTGCCAGCAGCTTACAGGACCTTAACTATGGCTACACCTTC. Combining the CDR3 with reference TRBV7-9 and TRBJ1-2 gives the whole variable domain DTGVSQNPRHKITKRGQNVTFRCDPISEHNRLYWYRQTLGQGPEFLTYFQNEAQLEKSRLLSDRFSAERPKGSFSTLEIQRTEQGDSAMYLCASSLQDLNYGYTFGSGTRLTVV.

CDR3 in DNA: TGTGCCACCAGCAGAGCCGGGGAGACCCAGTACTTC. Its translation is CATSRAGETQYF. The chain carries TRBV15 and TRBJ2-5; D remains unclear. Germline V lookup: CDR1 LNHNV, CDR2 YYDKDF (reference sequence). This CDR3 spans 12 amino acids. Between the trimmed V and J ends, which lost 1 base and 5 bases, there was a span of 5 bases.

The chain recombines TRBV7-8 with TRBJ2-2; TRBD2 might be the D (5 bases). The CDR3 has 16 amino acids. CDR1 is SGHVS, CDR2 FQNEAQ, per germline. With 6 bases removed from V and 1 base from J, the gap between germline ends came to 15 bases. In DNA form, the CDR3 reads TGTGCCAGCAGATCCGTTAGAGGGATGAACACCGGGGAGCTGTTTTTT. It encodes CASRSVRGMNTGELFF. Full variable domain (rest looked up from reference TRBV7-8 and TRBJ2-2): GAGVSQSPRYKVAKRGQDVALRCDPISGHVSLFWYQQALGQGPEFLTYFQNEAQLDKSGLPSDRFFAERPEGSVSTLKIQRTQQEDSAVYLCASRSVRGMNTGELFFGEGSRLTVL.

The gene calls are TRBV6-5 and TRBJ2-5, with D possibly being TRBD1 (6 bases). Trimming stripped 4 bases from V and 5 bases from J, with 11 bases between. The CDR3 extends over 13 amino acids. CDR1 MNHEY and CDR2 SVGAGI come from the germline V gene. CDR3 coding DNA: TGTGCCAGCAGTTTACAGGGACATGAGACCCAGTACTTC. Its translation: CASSLQGHETQYF.

This clone was recorded at least ten times. The rearrangement links TRBV7-2 to TRBJ2-5; possibly TRBD2 for D (5 bases). Trimming took off 4 bases at V and 2 bases at J, with 14 bases between the two ends. The CDR3 is 15 amino acids. CDR1 and CDR2 (germline): SGHTA, FQGNSA. This CDR3 is CASSSGLGIQETQYF. DNA for the CDR3: TGTGCCAGCAGCTCCGGACTGGGGATACAAGAGACCCAGTACTTC.

This chain uses TRBV30 with TRBJ1-2; 9 bases match TRBD1. Germline V gene sequence: CDR1 GTSNPN, CDR2 SVGIG (reference sequence). V lost 3 bases to trimming and J lost 8 bases; unmatched junction nucleotides: 7. The CDR3 covers 13 residues. CDR3 sequence: CAWRWDRARGYTF. Written as DNA, the CDR3 is TGTGCCTGGAGGTGGGACAGGGCGAGGGGCTACACCTTC.

The rearrangement uses TRBV10-2 and TRBJ2-5; 10 positions match TRBD2. J was trimmed by 5 bases and V by 7 bases; bases with no gene match: 7. CDR3 size: 14 residues. Germline-derived CDR1 and CDR2 are WSHSY and SAAADI. The CDR3 DNA reads as TGCGCCAGCATGGGACTAGCGAGGTCGGAGACCCAGTACTTC. Its translation is CASMGLARSETQYF.

This clone was observed a few times. The rearrangement uses TRBV7-9 and TRBJ2-5; D may match TRBD1 or TRBD2 (6 bases each). Trimming pared 5 bases from V and 3 bases from J, leaving 19 bases between. CDR1 is SEHNR and CDR2 is FQNEAQ in the germline V gene (reference sequence). The CDR3 extends over 16 amino acids. CDR3 coding DNA: TGTGCCAGCAGCCCCACCGGACGGGGGCCTAAAGAGACCCAGTACTTC. Translating it yields CASSPTGRGPKETQYF.

The CDR3 here is CASSFRGPGANVLTF. CDR3 bases: TGTGCCAGCAGCTTTAGGGGGCCTGGGGCCAACGTCCTGACTTTC. The chain joins TRBV5-6 to TRBJ2-6; 7 positions match TRBD1. V lost 2 bases and J lost 2; bases outside the gene matches: 1. This CDR3 spans 15 amino acids. Looked up from germline, CDR1 is SGHDT and CDR2 is YYEEEE.

The chain carries TRBV29-1 and TRBJ2-7; D gene ambiguous. CDR3 size: 14 residues. In germline, CDR1 is SQVTM, CDR2 ANQGSEA. Trimming stripped 7 bases from V and 0 bases from J, with 16 bases between. The CDR3 coding sequence is TGCAGCGAAGCCAATTTTTACCTCTCCTACGAGCAGTACTTC. Its protein is CSEANFYLSYEQYF.

The chain uses TRBV7-2 and TRBJ1-6; TRBD1 aligns across 8 bases. With 5 bases clipped from V and 7 bases from J, the junction kept 7 bases outside the gene matches. The length of the CDR3 is 15 residues. The germline V gene has CDR1 SGHTA and CDR2 FQGNSA. The CDR3 DNA is TGTGCCAGCAGCCAGGCAGGGGGCAGGAATTCACCCCTCCACTTT. Translated: CASSQAGGRNSPLHF.

This chain joins TRBV2 and TRBJ1-5, with TRBD1 as a possible D gene (5 bases). V lost 3 bases, J lost 0 bases, and 12 bases lay in between. Looked up from germline, CDR1 is SNHLY and CDR2 is FYNNEI. The CDR3 sequence is 16 residues long. The CDR3 spells CASSDLAGSSNQPQHF. CDR3 DNA sequence: TGTGCCAGCAGTGATCTCGCAGGGAGTAGCAATCAGCCCCAGCATTTT.

The genes are TRBV7-2 and TRBJ2-5, with D perhaps assigned TRBD1 or TRBD2 (6 bases each). CDR1 SGHTA and CDR2 FQGNSA come from the germline V gene. This CDR3 has 15 residues. V lost 5 bases and J 2 bases, leaving 15 bases between the germline ends. The CDR3 DNA reads as TGTGCCAGCAGCCGAGGGGGGTCGGGACAAGAGACCCAGTACTTC. Its protein is CASSRGGSGQETQYF.

This sequence joins TRBV20-1 and TRBJ2-5; no definite D call. Trimming shortened V by 5 bases and J by 5 bases, and 9 bases separated the two germline ends. Per the germline V gene, CDR1 is DFQATT and CDR2 is SNEGSKA (reference sequence). The CDR3 spans 11 residues. CDR3 protein: CSAVLPETQYF. The CDR3 DNA reads as TGCAGTGCTGTCCTCCCCGAGACCCAGTACTTC.